The rows below give T cell receptor beta chains drawn from one sample of a study of PD-1 blockade in mismatch repair-deficient tumors. The data were produced by immunoSEQ multiplex PCR, yet TCRdb's version contains in-frame clones alone and is incomplete. The data show some 120,000 clones, more than 85% seen once. The source was peripheral blood, collected 44 weeks after starting pembrolizumab. All receptors come from an adult with mismatch repair-deficient cancer. Both conserved end residues are part of each CDR3. The D gene is left open where the match is weak. A row's size may be missing; if present it is once, few, many or a size class.

-,TRBJ2-7,TRBD2,TRBV13,CASSLSVLTGTSGSRASYEQYF,TGTGCCAGCAGCTTATCGGTTTTGACCGGGACTAGCGGGAGTAGGGCCTCCTACGAGCAGTACTTC
few,TRBJ2-1,TRBD2,TRBV7-9,CASRSGRTSSFDEQFF,TGTGCCAGCAGGAGCGGGAGGACTTCATCGTTCGATGAGCAGTTCTTC
-,TRBJ1-1,-,TRBV30,CAWSVGGTEAFF,TGTGCCTGGAGTGTAGGGGGGACTGAAGCTTTCTTT
-,TRBJ1-1,TRBD1,TRBV12-5,CASGLDREDNTEAFF,TGTGCTAGTGGTCTCGACAGGGAGGATAACACTGAAGCTTTCTTT
-,TRBJ1-5,TRBD1,TRBV5-1,CASSLAGGGQPQHF,TGCGCCAGCAGCTTGGCAGGGGGCGGGCAGCCCCAGCATTTT
-,TRBJ2-7,-,TRBV30,CAWALLAYEQYF,TGTGCCTGGGCTCTACTAGCCTACGAGCAGTACTTC
few,TRBJ2-2,-,TRBV11-1,CASSLLGAWELFF,TGTGCCAGCAGCTTATTGGGGGCGTGGGAGCTGTTTTTT
-,TRBJ2-6,-,TRBV5-1,CASSPPQRAVPSSAGANVLTF,TGCGCCAGCAGCCCGCCCCAGAGGGCAGTTCCATCCTCGGCTGGGGCCAACGTCCTGACTTTC
-,TRBJ1-2,-,TRBV7-2,CASSTGISYYGYTF,TGTGCCAGCAGCACAGGGATCTCTTACTATGGCTACACCTTC
-,TRBJ2-7,TRBD2,TRBV4-3,CASSQELVAGGPFEQYF,TGCGCCAGCAGCCAAGAATTGGTAGCGGGAGGGCCTTTCGAGCAGTACTTC
-,TRBJ2-7,TRBD2,TRBV6-6,CASSYSGGGSYEQYF,TGTGCCAGCAGTTACTCTGGCGGGGGTTCCTACGAGCAGTACTTC
-,TRBJ2-1,-,TRBV27,CASSSTINEQFF,TGTGCCAGCAGTTCGACTATTAATGAGCAGTTCTTC
-,TRBJ2-2,-,TRBV7-2,CASSLRTGGTGELFF,TGTGCCAGCAGCTTGAGGACAGGAGGGACCGGGGAGCTGTTTTTT
-,TRBJ2-5,-,TRBV5-6,CASRADGFQETQYF,TGTGCCAGCAGGGCCGACGGATTCCAAGAGACCCAGTACTTC
-,TRBJ2-3,-,TRBV5-1,CASSSGLMLPDTQYF,TGCGCCAGCAGCTCCGGACTTATGCTTCCAGATACGCAGTATTTT
-,TRBJ2-7,TRBD2,TRBV18,CASSHAGTSGSYEQYF,TGTGCCAGCTCACATGCCGGGACTAGCGGGTCCTACGAGCAGTACTTC
-,TRBJ2-7,-,TRBV9,CASSAPQGRASFFYEQYF,TGTGCCAGCAGCGCCCCACAGGGCCGGGCTTCCTTTTTCTACGAGCAGTACTTC
-,TRBJ2-2,-,TRBV9,CASSVGLYFKGGTGTGELFF,TGTGCCAGCAGCGTAGGGTTGTATTTTAAGGGGGGAACGGGGACCGGGGAGCTGTTTTTT
-,TRBJ1-1,TRBD1,TRBV11-2,CASSRRQGAGTEAFF,TGTGCCAGCAGCCGTCGTCAGGGGGCAGGCACTGAAGCTTTCTTT
-,TRBJ1-2,TRBD1,TRBV6-6,CASRETGAYYGYTF,TGTGCCAGCAGGGAGACAGGGGCTTACTATGGCTACACCTTC
-,TRBJ2-2,-,TRBV5-1,CASSLTPPNTGELFF,TGCGCCAGCAGCTTGACCCCTCCGAACACCGGGGAGCTGTTTTTT
-,TRBJ2-3,TRBD2,TRBV7-2,CASSLGAGGPGDTQYF,TGTGCCAGCAGCTTAGGAGCGGGAGGGCCGGGAGATACGCAGTATTTT
-,TRBJ2-7,TRBD1,TRBV10-3,CAISEGTGGFYEQYF,TGTGCCATCAGTGAAGGGACAGGGGGTTTCTACGAGCAGTACTTC
-,TRBJ1-2,-,TRBV16,CASSQGGGYGGYTF,TGTGCTAGCAGCCAAGGCGGGGGCTACGGTGGCTACACCTTC
-,TRBJ2-2,TRBD1,TRBV7-9,CASRPAGTGERTGELFF,TGTGCCAGCAGACCCGCCGGGACAGGGGAGCGCACCGGGGAGCTGTTTTTT
few,TRBJ2-2,TRBD1,TRBV25-1,CASSDHRTGHTGELFF,TGTGCCAGCAGTGATCACAGGACAGGTCACACCGGGGAGCTGTTTTTT
-,TRBJ2-7,-,TRBV4-3,CASSQDSRGGYEQYF,TGCGCCAGCAGCCAAGACAGCAGGGGAGGCTACGAGCAGTACTTC